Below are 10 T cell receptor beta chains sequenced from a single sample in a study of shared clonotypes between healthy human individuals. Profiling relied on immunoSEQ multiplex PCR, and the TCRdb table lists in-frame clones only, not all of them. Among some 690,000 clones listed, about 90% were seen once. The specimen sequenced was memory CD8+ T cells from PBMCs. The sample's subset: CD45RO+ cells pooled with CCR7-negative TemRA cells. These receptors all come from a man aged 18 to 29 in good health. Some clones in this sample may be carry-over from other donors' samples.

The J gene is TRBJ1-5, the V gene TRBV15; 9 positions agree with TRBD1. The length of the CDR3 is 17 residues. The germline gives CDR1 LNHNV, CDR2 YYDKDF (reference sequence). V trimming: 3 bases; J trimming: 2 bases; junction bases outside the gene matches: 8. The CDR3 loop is CATSSFTGGWGNQPQHF. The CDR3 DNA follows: TGTGCCACCAGCAGCTTTACAGGGGGCTGGGGCAATCAGCCCCAGCATTTT.

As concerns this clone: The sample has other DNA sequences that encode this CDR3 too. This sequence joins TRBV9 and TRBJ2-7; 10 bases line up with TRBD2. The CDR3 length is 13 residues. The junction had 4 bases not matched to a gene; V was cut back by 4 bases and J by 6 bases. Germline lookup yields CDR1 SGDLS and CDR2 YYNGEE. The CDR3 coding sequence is TGTGCCAGCAGCAGGACTAGCGGACGCGAGCAGTACTTC. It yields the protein CASSRTSGREQYF.

Here the CDR3 reads CASSPRDRIYEQYF. Here the CDR3 DNA reads TGTGCCAGCAGCCCGCGGGACAGAATCTACGAGCAGTACTTC. J is TRBJ2-7 and V is TRBV7-8, with D maybe TRBD1 (7 bases). CDR3 length: 14 amino acids. Germline CDR1 reads SGHVS; CDR2 reads FQNEAQ. V was trimmed by 5 bases and J by 3 bases, leaving 14 bases between them.

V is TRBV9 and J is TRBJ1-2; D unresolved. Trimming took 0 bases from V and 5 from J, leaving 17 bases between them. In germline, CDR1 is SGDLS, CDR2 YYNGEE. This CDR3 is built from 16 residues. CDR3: CASSVATGRSAYGYTF. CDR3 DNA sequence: TGTGCCAGCAGCGTAGCTACTGGCCGGTCGGCGTATGGCTACACCTTC.

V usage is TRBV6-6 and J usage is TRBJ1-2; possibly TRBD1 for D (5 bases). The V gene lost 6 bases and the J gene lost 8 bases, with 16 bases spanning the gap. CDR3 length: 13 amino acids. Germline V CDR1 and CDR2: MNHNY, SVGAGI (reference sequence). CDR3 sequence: CASRHRGTNGYTF. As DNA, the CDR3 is TGTGCCAGCAGACACCGAGGGACTAACGGCTACACCTTC.

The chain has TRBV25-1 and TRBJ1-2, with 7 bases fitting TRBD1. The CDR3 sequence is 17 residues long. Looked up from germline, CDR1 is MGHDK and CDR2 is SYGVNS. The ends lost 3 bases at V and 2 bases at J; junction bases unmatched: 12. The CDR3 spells CASSDLSPGGGNYGYTF. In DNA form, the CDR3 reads TGTGCCAGCAGTGACTTATCCCCAGGGGGGGGAAACTATGGCTACACCTTC.

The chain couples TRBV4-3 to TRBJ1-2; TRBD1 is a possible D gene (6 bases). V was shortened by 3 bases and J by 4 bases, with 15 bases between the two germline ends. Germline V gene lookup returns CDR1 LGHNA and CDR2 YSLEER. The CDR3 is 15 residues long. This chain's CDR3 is CASSQELQGSYGYTF. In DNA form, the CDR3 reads TGCGCCAGCAGCCAGGAGCTACAGGGTTCCTATGGCTACACCTTC.

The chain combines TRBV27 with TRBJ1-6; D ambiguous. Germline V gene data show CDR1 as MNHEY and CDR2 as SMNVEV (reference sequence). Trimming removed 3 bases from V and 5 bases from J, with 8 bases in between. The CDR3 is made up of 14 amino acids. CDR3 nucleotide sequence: TGTGCCAGCAGTTTTGTGGGGAATAATTCACCCCTCCACTTT. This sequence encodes CASSFVGNNSPLHF.

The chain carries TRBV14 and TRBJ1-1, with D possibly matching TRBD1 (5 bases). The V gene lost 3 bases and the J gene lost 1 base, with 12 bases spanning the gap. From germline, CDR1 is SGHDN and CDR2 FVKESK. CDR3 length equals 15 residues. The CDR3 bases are TGTGCCAGCAGCCACGGAGGGACGGCGAACACTGAAGCTTTCTTT. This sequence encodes CASSHGGTANTEAFF.

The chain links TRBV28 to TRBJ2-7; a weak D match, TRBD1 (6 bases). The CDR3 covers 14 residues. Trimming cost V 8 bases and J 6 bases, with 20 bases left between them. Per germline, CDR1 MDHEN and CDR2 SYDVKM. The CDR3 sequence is CASGLRDTAGEQYF. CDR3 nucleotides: TGTGCCAGCGGACTCAGGGACACCGCTGGCGAGCAGTACTTC.